The 10 T cell receptor beta chains below all came from one sample that was sequenced in a study of cytomegalovirus exposure and HLA in healthy donors. The PCR employed 60 Vbeta primers together with 13 Jbeta primers. Libraries were prepared by immunoSEQ multiplex PCR; TCRdb keeps only in-frame clonotypes and omits some of them. The data contain some 120,000 clones, over 60% of them seen just once; the ten biggest clones take up around 2.1%. Sequenced material: PBMCs. These receptors originate from a man aged 45 to 65 in good health and CMV-seronegative.

J is TRBJ1-1 and V is TRBV6-4, with 8 bases matching TRBD1. The CDR3 is 16 amino acids. The ends lost 2 bases at V and 1 base at J; junction bases unmatched: 6. Germline CDR1 reads MRHNA; CDR2 reads SNTAGT. Here the CDR3 reads CASSDQPGGENTEAFF. The CDR3 nucleotides are TGTGCCAGCAGTGACCAGCCAGGGGGCGAGAACACTGAAGCTTTCTTT.

This clone was counted between two and nine times. J is TRBJ2-2 and V is TRBV7-3; the D gene is possibly TRBD2 (5 bases). V was clipped by 3 bases and J by 7 bases, with 12 bases between them. CDR1 and CDR2 (germline): SGHTA, FQGTGA. This CDR3 is built from 14 residues. CDR3 in amino acids: CASSFPAGDGELFF. The CDR3 nucleotides are TGTGCCAGCAGCTTCCCAGCCGGGGACGGGGAGCTGTTTTTT.

With regard to this clone: The sample holds other DNA sequences that translate to the same CDR3. The genes are TRBV9 and TRBJ2-2; 8 nucleotides align to TRBD1. The germline CDR1 and CDR2 sequences are SGDLS and YYNGEE. V shed 0 bases, J shed 4 bases, and the junction held 5 bases outside the gene matches. The CDR3 has 16 residues. The CDR3 reads CASSVAQGAGTGELFF. For the CDR3, the DNA is TGTGCCAGCAGCGTAGCGCAGGGGGCGGGCACCGGGGAGCTGTTTTTT.

This clone was observed a handful of times. V and J are TRBV7-2 and TRBJ2-7; TRBD2 matches 10 bases. Germline trimming cut 3 bases from V and 3 bases from J; bases unmatched to any gene: 5. The CDR3 is 15 amino acids. Germline V CDR1 and CDR2: SGHTA, FQGNSA. CDR3 nucleotides: TGTGCCAGCAGCTTTGGGCTAGCGGGGGACTACGAGCAGTACTTC. This encodes CASSFGLAGDYEQYF.

The genes are TRBV6-5 and TRBJ1-4, with D hard to call. Germline loops: CDR1 MNHEY, CDR2 SVGAGI. The CDR3 is made up of 14 amino acids. V was pared by 2 bases and J by 5 bases, with 9 bases between. The CDR3 coding sequence is TGTGCCAGCAGTTACGGGCAGGCGAATGAAAAACTGTTTTTT. It codes for CASSYGQANEKLFF.

The chain combines TRBV7-9 with TRBJ2-1; 7 nucleotides agree with TRBD1. CDR1 and CDR2 (germline): SEHNR, FQNEAQ (reference sequence). V trimming: 4 bases; J trimming: 6 bases; junction bases outside the gene matches: 12. The CDR3 loop spans 16 amino acids. CDR3 nucleotides: TGTGCCAGCAGCTCCCCCCGCGACAGGGACCGCAATGAGCAGTTCTTC. Translated, it gives CASSSPRDRDRNEQFF.

The genes are TRBV5-4 and TRBJ2-3; 8 bases are shared with TRBD2. This CDR3 is built from 14 residues. Germline V gene data show CDR1 as SGHNT and CDR2 as YYREEE (reference sequence). The junction had 7 bases not matched to a gene; V was cut back by 4 bases and J by 6 bases. In DNA, the CDR3 is TGTGCCAGCAGCCCGAGGACTAGCTGGGATACGCAGTATTTT. Protein product: CASSPRTSWDTQYF. The full variable domain, in which reference TRBV5-4 and TRBJ2-3 provide the parts outside the CDR3, is ETGVTQSPTHLIKTRGQQVTLRCSSQSGHNTVSWYQQALGQGPQFIFQYYREEENGRGNFPPRFSGLQFPNYSSELNVNALELDDSALYLCASSPRTSWDTQYFGPGTRLTVL.

V gene TRBV30 combines with J gene TRBJ1-5, with unresolved D. V lost 0 bases and J lost 2, with 8 bases in between. Germline CDR1 and CDR2: GTSNPN and SVGIG (reference sequence). CDR3 length: 14 amino acids. CDR3 sequence reads: CAWSVRVGNQPQHF. The CDR3 nucleotides are TGTGCCTGGAGTGTGCGGGTCGGCAATCAGCCCCAGCATTTT. Combining the CDR3 with reference TRBV30 and TRBJ1-5 gives the whole variable domain SQTIHQWPATLVQPVGSPLSLECTVEGTSNPNLYWYRQAAGRGLQLLFYSVGIGQISSEVPQNLSASRPQDRQFILSSKKLLLSDSGFYLCAWSVRVGNQPQHFGDGTRLSIL.

V gene TRBV5-6 combines with J gene TRBJ1-6, with D unclear. CDR3 length: 14 amino acids. CDR1 is SGHDT and CDR2 is YYEEEE in the germline V gene. The V end was cut by 1 base, the J end by 8 bases, with 10 bases between. CDR3 in DNA: TGTGCCAGCAGCTTGAGACATTTGGATTCACCCCTCCACTTT. Translation gives CASSLRHLDSPLHF.

The CDR3, as DNA: TGTGCCAGCAGTGATGAGCGGGGGGCCTACAATGAGCAGTTCTTC. Amino acid sequence: CASSDERGAYNEQFF. This chain joins TRBV2 and TRBJ2-1, with 9 bases lining up with TRBD2. V was pared by 3 bases and J by 2 bases, with 2 bases of the junction left unmatched. Germline CDR1 is SNHLY and CDR2 is FYNNEI. The length of the CDR3 is 15 residues.